Below, 9 T cell receptor beta chains from the same sample are listed, as sequenced in a study of shared T cell receptors in the human thymus. Only in-frame clones appear in the TCRdb table, and some are missing; sequencing was by immunoSEQ multiplex PCR. The table lists 700,000 or so clones, approximately 83% of them singletons, with approximately 0.01% in the top ten. A further study also used this sample, focusing on human thymus T cells.

The sample consisted of thymocytes. The receptors here all came from a girl under three years old with a congenital heart defect.

The genes are TRBV5-4 and TRBJ2-4; 9 bases align to TRBD1. V was pared by 3 bases and J by 0 bases, with 4 bases of the junction left unmatched. This CDR3 contains 16 residues. Germline CDR1 SGHNT, CDR2 YYREEE (reference sequence). The CDR3 bases are TGTGCCAGCAGCTCAACAGGGGGCGCAGCCAAAAACATTCAGTACTTC. Translated, it gives CASSSTGGAAKNIQYF.

This clone was picked up a small number of times. The chain joins TRBV20-1 to TRBJ2-1; D perhaps matches TRBD2 (5 bases). Germline V gives CDR1 DFQATT, CDR2 SNEGSKA (reference sequence). There are 11 residues in the CDR3. Trimming cost V 0 bases and J 15 bases, with 12 bases left between them. CDR3 sequence (DNA): TGCAGTGCTAGAGATAAGAGGGTTCTGTTCTTC. Translating it yields CSARDKRVLFF.

V usage is TRBV10-1 and J usage is TRBJ2-7, with TRBD1 as a possible D gene (6 bases). CDR1 WNHNN and CDR2 SYGVQD come from the germline V gene (reference sequence). CDR3 size: 13 residues. Trimming pared 5 bases from V and 4 bases from J, leaving 12 bases between. The CDR3 loop reads CASSSGTTYEQYF. As DNA, the CDR3 is TGCGCCAGCAGTTCCGGGACAACTTACGAGCAGTACTTC.

This chain joins TRBV5-1 and TRBJ1-5; perhaps TRBD1 as D (6 bases). CDR3 length: 15 amino acids. Trimming left V 1 base short and J 7 bases short, with 15 bases between. Germline-derived CDR1 and CDR2 are SGHRS and YFSETQ. The CDR3 sequence: CASSLTAGAGQPQHF. The CDR3 nucleotides read TGCGCCAGCAGCTTGACGGCGGGGGCTGGCCAGCCCCAGCATTTT.

This chain joins TRBV5-4 and TRBJ2-7; tentative D call: TRBD1 (6 bases). The germline V gene has CDR1 SGHNT and CDR2 YYREEE (reference sequence). The CDR3 extends over 13 amino acids. The germline V and J ends were trimmed by 7 bases and 5 bases, with 16 bases remaining between them. CDR3 sequence (DNA): TGTGCCAGCTTGGAGGATAGGGGGAACGAGCAGTACTTC. Translated, it gives CASLEDRGNEQYF.

The chain has TRBV4-1 and TRBJ2-7; D perhaps matches TRBD2 (5 bases). There are 13 residues in the CDR3. CDR1 and CDR2 (germline): MGHRA, YSYEKL. Trimming left V 0 bases short and J 6 bases short, with 9 bases between. The chain's CDR3 is CASSQDPGSEQYF. The CDR3, as DNA: TGCGCCAGCAGCCAAGATCCGGGGAGCGAGCAGTACTTC.

The V call is TRBV7-6, the J call TRBJ1-2; 7 nucleotides agree with TRBD1. Trimming cost V 5 bases and J 4 bases; bases outside gene matches: 13. The germline CDR1 and CDR2 sequences are SGHVS and FNYEAQ. This CDR3 contains 16 residues. The CDR3 reads CASSERYRGRLYGYTF. Here the CDR3 DNA reads TGTGCCAGCAGCGAAAGGTACAGGGGAAGGCTCTATGGCTACACCTTC.

This clone was seen once. The chain recombines TRBV4-1 with TRBJ2-7; possible D gene TRBD2, 5 bases. Germline CDR1 is MGHRA and CDR2 is YSYEKL. The CDR3 length is 13 residues. Between the trimmed V and J ends, which lost 1 base and 5 bases, there was a span of 9 bases. The DNA for the CDR3 is TGCGCCAGCAGCCAAGGGAGGATCCACGAGCAGTACTTC. Protein: CASSQGRIHEQYF.

This sequence joins TRBV7-6 and TRBJ1-1, with TRBD1 matching over 7 bases. The CDR3 contains 16 residues. The V segment lost 5 bases and the J segment 5 bases; nucleotides outside the gene matches: 14. Germline loops: CDR1 SGHVS, CDR2 FNYEAQ. This chain's CDR3 is CASSRSQEGASTEAFF. In DNA, the CDR3 is TGTGCCAGCAGCCGAAGTCAGGAGGGGGCTAGTACTGAAGCTTTCTTT.